The next 5 T cell receptor beta chains were all read from a single sample in a study of cytomegalovirus exposure and HLA in healthy donors. Clones were sequenced by immunoSEQ multiplex PCR, and TCRdb holds only the in-frame ones, with some missing. The table has approximately 97,000 clones, approximately 94% seen once; the top ten hold approximately 1%. Specimen: PBMCs. The receptors come from a woman between 18 and 29 years old in good health and CMV-seronegative.

The chain employs TRBV13 and TRBJ1-1; tentatively, D is TRBD1 (5 bases). CDR3 length: 16 residues. The germline V gene has CDR1 PRHDT and CDR2 FYEKMQ (reference sequence). Trimming removed 5 bases from V and 0 bases from J, with 16 bases in between. Here the CDR3 reads CASSTRRQNMNTEAFF. As DNA, the CDR3 is TGTGCCAGCAGCACCCGAAGACAGAATATGAACACTGAAGCTTTCTTT. The full variable domain, in which reference TRBV13 and TRBJ1-1 provide the parts outside the CDR3, is AAGVIQSPRHLIKEKRETATLKCYPIPRHDTVYWYQQGPGQDPQFLISFYEKMQSDKGSIPDRFSAQQFSDYHSELNMSSLELGDSALYFCASSTRRQNMNTEAFFGQGTRLTVV.

The V call is TRBV6-5, the J call TRBJ2-7, with 9 bases fitting TRBD1. Germline CDR1 reads MNHEY; CDR2 reads SVGAGI. The CDR3 has 14 residues. V was pared by 5 bases and J by 3 bases, with 5 bases of the junction left unmatched. The CDR3 coding sequence is TGTGCCAGCAGTAGGGGACAGGGAAACTACGAGCAGTACTTC. Translated: CASSRGQGNYEQYF.

This clone was seen just once. The chain combines TRBV5-8 with TRBJ2-7; 9 bases are shared with TRBD2. Losses at the gene ends were 4 bases for V and 1 base for J; bases not matched to a gene: 12. The CDR3 spans 17 residues. Germline V gives CDR1 SGHTS, CDR2 YDEGEE. The CDR3 DNA follows: TGTGCCAGCAGCCCCGGACAGGACAGCGGGGGGTCCTACGAGCAGTACTTC. This gives the protein CASSPGQDSGGSYEQYF.

V usage is TRBV13 and J usage is TRBJ2-2; D is perhaps TRBD1 (5 bases). The CDR3 contains 17 residues. CDR1 is PRHDT and CDR2 is FYEKMQ in the germline V gene (reference sequence). The V end lost 4 bases, the J end lost 1 base, and 16 bases lay between the germline ends. CDR3 DNA sequence: TGTGCCAGCAGCTCGCCCCCAACAGGATTGAACACCGGGGAGCTGTTTTTT. As protein: CASSSPPTGLNTGELFF.

The J gene is TRBJ2-1, the V gene TRBV2; 11 bases map to TRBD2. The J segment lost 6 bases and the V segment lost 6 bases, leaving 1 base of the junction unmatched. This CDR3 region has 13 residues. Germline V gene data show CDR1 as SNHLY and CDR2 as FYNNEI. The CDR3 sequence is CASRTSGINEQFF. In DNA form, the CDR3 reads TGTGCCAGCAGGACTAGCGGGATCAATGAGCAGTTCTTC.